The 24 T cell receptor beta chains below all came from one sample that was sequenced in a study of shared T cell receptors in the human thymus. Clones were read by immunoSEQ multiplex PCR, and TCRdb kept only the in-frame ones, dropping some. The profile shows under 850,000 clones, 88% of them singletons. These data are also associated with another study on human thymus T cells.

Sequencing was performed on thymocytes. The receptors were gathered from a boy in the first two years of life with a congenital heart defect.

The CDR3 nucleotides read TGTGCCAGCAGCAAGGCTAGCGGAGCCTACGAGCAGTACTTC. As protein: CASSKASGAYEQYF. This chain joins TRBV21-1 and TRBJ2-7; the D call in the table, TRBD2, was not verified against the DNA. TRBV21-1 is labeled a pseudogene. The CDR3 runs 14 residues.

This chain uses TRBV7-9 with TRBJ2-5; the match to TRBD2 covers 12 bases. This CDR3 comprises 14 residues. Germline V lookup: CDR1 SEHNR, CDR2 FQNEAQ (reference sequence). Unmatched junction bases numbered 6, after V lost 8 bases and J lost 5 bases. The CDR3 sequence is CASSRTSGTETQYF. The CDR3 DNA reads as TGTGCCAGCTCAAGGACTAGCGGGACGGAGACCCAGTACTTC.

The chain couples TRBV30 to TRBJ2-1; 13 bases line up with TRBD2. Germline V gene data show CDR1 as GTSNPN and CDR2 as SVGIG (reference sequence). With V trimmed by 3 bases and J by 9 bases, 8 bases remained unmatched. CDR3 length: 15 amino acids. The CDR3 DNA reads TGTGCCTGGAGCGAGACTAGCGGGAGGCTAGGTGAGCAGTTCTTC. Its translation is CAWSETSGRLGEQFF.

The CDR3 DNA reads as TGTGCCAGCAGTTTACAGGTTAGCAATCAGCCCCAGCATTTT. The encoded protein is CASSLQVSNQPQHF. This rearrangement joins TRBV28 to TRBJ1-5; no clear D. Trimming removed 2 bases at V and 0 bases at J, with 5 bases between. The CDR3 has 14 residues. Looked up from germline, CDR1 is MDHEN and CDR2 is SYDVKM.

This clone showed up just a few times. The chain employs TRBV19 and TRBJ2-1; TRBD2 matches 8 bases. CDR1 is LNHDA and CDR2 is SQIVND in the germline V gene (reference sequence). With 2 bases clipped from V and 5 bases from J, the junction kept 8 bases outside the gene matches. CDR3 length: 16 residues. DNA for the CDR3: TGTGCCAGTAGTATACAGAGCGGGGGAAACCACAATGAGCAGTTCTTC. Protein sequence: CASSIQSGGNHNEQFF.

This clone was found a few times. The J gene is TRBJ2-6, the V gene TRBV2; D is possibly TRBD1 (5 bases). V shed 5 bases and J shed 0 bases, with 11 bases lying between them. CDR1 SNHLY and CDR2 FYNNEI come from the germline V gene. This CDR3 spans 16 amino acids. Here the CDR3 reads CASSPTTDSGANVLTF. CDR3 sequence (DNA): TGTGCCAGCAGTCCCACGACAGACTCTGGGGCCAACGTCCTGACTTTC.

In this sample, this clone turned up once. V usage is TRBV4-1 and J usage is TRBJ2-7; 7 bases are shared with TRBD1. V shed 1 base, J shed 6 bases, and the junction held 12 bases outside the gene matches. The germline V gene has CDR1 MGHRA and CDR2 YSYEKL. The CDR3 consists of 16 residues. The CDR3 DNA follows: TGCGCCAGCAGCCAAGTCCGGGACAGACCCCTGGTCGAGCAGTACTTC. Its translation is CASSQVRDRPLVEQYF.

This clone appeared once. The chain links TRBV10-1 to TRBJ2-2; D is perhaps TRBD1 (6 bases). This CDR3 comprises 17 residues. The V end lost 4 bases, the J end lost 3 bases, and 18 bases lay between the germline ends. The germline CDR1 and CDR2 sequences are WNHNN and SYGVQD (reference sequence). The CDR3 bases are TGCGCCAGCAGTGGGTTCGGGACACTCTTTTACACCGGGGAGCTGTTTTTT. As protein: CASSGFGTLFYTGELFF.

The CDR3 sequence: CASSLEDRGFYEQYF. The DNA of the CDR3 is TGTGCCAGCAGCTTAGAGGACAGGGGCTTCTACGAGCAGTACTTC. The chain combines TRBV11-2 with TRBJ2-7, with 9 positions matching TRBD1. The CDR3 is 15 residues long. V gave up 0 bases and J gave up 3 bases; unmatched junction bases: 3. CDR1 and CDR2 from the germline V gene are SGHAT and FQNNGV.

The rearrangement joins TRBV27 to TRBJ2-2; TRBD2 matches 14 bases. The CDR3 is 16 amino acids. The germline gives CDR1 MNHEY, CDR2 SMNVEV (reference sequence). V lost 2 bases, J lost 8 bases, and 4 bases stayed unmatched. The CDR3 here is CASSLLGLAGGGELFF. For the CDR3, the DNA is TGTGCCAGCAGTTTACTCGGACTAGCGGGGGGAGGGGAGCTGTTTTTT.

This chain joins TRBV19 and TRBJ2-7; D is perhaps TRBD1 (6 bases). CDR1 and CDR2 (germline): LNHDA, SQIVND (reference sequence). The CDR3 spans 13 residues. V was cut by 3 bases and J by 2 bases, with 8 bases left in between. Written as DNA, the CDR3 is TGTGCCAGTAGTATGGACAGACCCTACGAGCAGTACTTC. It translates to CASSMDRPYEQYF.

The V gene is TRBV7-2, the J gene TRBJ2-2; D gene unclear. Trimming left V 1 base short and J 7 bases short, with 7 bases between. Germline lookup yields CDR1 SGHTA and CDR2 FQGNSA. CDR3 length equals 13 residues. In DNA form, the CDR3 reads TGTGCCAGCAGCTTAGTGGGCAGCGGGGAGCTGTTTTTT. Its protein is CASSLVGSGELFF.

In its sample, this clone was seen once. This chain joins TRBV13 and TRBJ1-6; 7 nucleotides match TRBD1. The CDR3 has 14 residues. V trimming: 3 bases; J trimming: 8 bases; junction bases outside the gene matches: 4. In germline, CDR1 is PRHDT, CDR2 FYEKMQ (reference sequence). This chain's CDR3 is CASSLQGVYSPLHF. CDR3 nucleotides: TGTGCCAGCAGCTTGCAGGGGGTGTATTCACCCCTCCACTTT.

This rearrangement joins TRBV7-2 to TRBJ2-1; D is possibly TRBD2 (7 bases). Trimming took 9 bases from V and 5 from J, leaving 17 bases between them. Germline V CDR1 and CDR2: SGHTA, FQGNSA. The CDR3 extends over 14 amino acids. The CDR3 bases are TGTGCCAGTACGTCGCGGGGGCTTAACAATGAGCAGTTCTTC. It codes for CASTSRGLNNEQFF.

The chain employs TRBV6-1 and TRBJ2-5; 16 nucleotides align to TRBD2. The trim removed 0 bases at V and 4 bases at J, leaving 5 bases unmatched. The germline gives CDR1 MNHNS, CDR2 SASEGT. The CDR3 loop spans 18 amino acids. The DNA for the CDR3 is TGTGCCAGCAGTGAAGCGGGACTAGCGGGAGGGGTGGGAGAGACCCAGTACTTC. It encodes CASSEAGLAGGVGETQYF.

The CDR3 DNA reads TGTGCCAGCAGCCCCTCCCGACTAGCGGGATCCCCAGGCCTACACAATGAGCAGTTCTTC. Translation gives CASSPSRLAGSPGLHNEQFF. This chain connects TRBV13 to TRBJ2-1, with 11 bases fitting TRBD2. V trimming: 5 bases; J trimming: 5 bases; junction bases outside the gene matches: 20. The CDR3 extends over 20 amino acids. Germline V gene sequence: CDR1 PRHDT, CDR2 FYEKMQ (reference sequence).

The chain recombines TRBV30 with TRBJ2-5; 10 bases line up with TRBD2. CDR3 length: 17 residues. Looked up from germline, CDR1 is GTSNPN and CDR2 is SVGIG (reference sequence). V shed 2 bases, J shed 5 bases, and the junction held 14 bases outside the gene matches. The chain's CDR3 is CAWSRGWSGRAWETQYF. Written as DNA, the CDR3 is TGTGCCTGGAGTAGGGGGTGGAGCGGGAGGGCGTGGGAGACCCAGTACTTC.

This clone was recorded only once. The chain uses TRBV2 and TRBJ2-7; TRBD1 aligns across 9 bases. Trimming at V came to 4 bases and at J to 3 bases, leaving 7 bases not matched to a gene. Germline CDR1 and CDR2: SNHLY and FYNNEI. The CDR3 spans 15 residues. The CDR3 nucleotides read TGTGCCAGCAGTGCTGTAGGACAGGGGTACTACGAGCAGTACTTC. Encoded protein: CASSAVGQGYYEQYF. Full variable domain (remainder filled in from reference TRBV2 and TRBJ2-7): EPEVTQTPSHQVTQMGQEVILRCVPISNHLYFYWYRQILGQKVEFLVSFYNNEISEKSEIFDDQFSVERPDGSNFTLKIRSTKLEDSAMYFCASSAVGQGYYEQYFGPGTRLTVT.

The CDR3 spells CASSRTGARGPQHF. The CDR3 DNA sequence: TGTGCCAGCAGTCGAACAGGGGCCCGGGGGCCCCAGCATTTT. V and J are TRBV27 and TRBJ1-5; 7 bases are shared with TRBD1. Looked up from germline, CDR1 is MNHEY and CDR2 is SMNVEV (reference sequence). V lost 5 bases, J lost 9 bases, and 10 bases stayed unmatched. This CDR3 has 14 amino acids.

This clone was detected once. This chain connects TRBV15 to TRBJ2-5, with D unclear. The germline CDR1 and CDR2 sequences are LNHNV and YYDKDF (reference sequence). The germline V and J ends were trimmed by 2 bases and 4 bases, with 26 bases remaining between them. This CDR3 comprises 19 residues. The CDR3 here is CATSRSPNPDTRSRETQYF. DNA of the CDR3: TGTGCCACCAGCAGATCCCCTAATCCAGACACCCGATCGAGAGAGACCCAGTACTTC.

The chain uses TRBV5-6 and TRBJ2-7; D is perhaps TRBD2 (7 bases). The germline V gene encodes CDR1 SGHDT and CDR2 YYEEEE. V lost 0 bases, J lost 0 bases, and 13 bases lay in between. CDR3 length: 16 amino acids. The CDR3 protein is CASSLEGGGRSYEQYF. As DNA, the CDR3 is TGTGCCAGCAGCTTGGAAGGGGGGGGCCGCTCCTACGAGCAGTACTTC.

This chain links TRBV30 with TRBJ2-7; 16 bases align to TRBD2. Germline CDR1 reads GTSNPN; CDR2 reads SVGIG (reference sequence). Trimming at V came to 0 bases and at J to 2 bases, leaving 16 bases not matched to a gene. The CDR3 is made up of 21 amino acids. This chain's CDR3 is CAWSVAADPGLAGGPPYEQYF. CDR3 in DNA: TGTGCCTGGAGTGTAGCGGCAGACCCGGGACTAGCGGGAGGGCCCCCCTACGAGCAGTACTTC.

V usage is TRBV2 and J usage is TRBJ2-7, with D perhaps TRBD2 (5 bases). Germline assignment: CDR1 SNHLY and CDR2 FYNNEI. Trimming removed 8 bases from V and 10 bases from J, with 15 bases in between. CDR3 length equals 11 residues. CDR3 residues: CASRTGSSQYF. The CDR3 DNA reads as TGTGCCAGCCGGACTGGGAGTAGCCAGTACTTC.

The CDR3 bases are TGTGCCAGCAGCGTCGGGGGGTCGAACACTGAAGCTTTCTTT. Translating gives CASSVGGSNTEAFF. V and J are TRBV13 and TRBJ1-1; tentative D call: TRBD1 (5 bases). Between the trimmed V and J ends, which lost 5 bases and 1 base, there was a span of 11 bases. Germline CDR1 and CDR2: PRHDT and FYEKMQ (reference sequence). The CDR3 sequence is 14 residues long.